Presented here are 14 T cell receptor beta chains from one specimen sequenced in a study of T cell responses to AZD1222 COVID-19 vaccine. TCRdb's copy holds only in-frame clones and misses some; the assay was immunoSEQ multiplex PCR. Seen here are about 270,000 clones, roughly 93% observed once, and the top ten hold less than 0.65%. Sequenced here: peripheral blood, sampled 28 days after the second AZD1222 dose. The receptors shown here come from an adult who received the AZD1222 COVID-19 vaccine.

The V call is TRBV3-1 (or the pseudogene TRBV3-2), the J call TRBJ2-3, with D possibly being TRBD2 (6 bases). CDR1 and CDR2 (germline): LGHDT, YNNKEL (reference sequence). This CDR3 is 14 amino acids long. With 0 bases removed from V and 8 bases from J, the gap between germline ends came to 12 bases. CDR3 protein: CASSQEVGRGTQYF. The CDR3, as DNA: TGTGCCAGCAGCCAAGAGGTGGGGCGGGGTACGCAGTATTTT.

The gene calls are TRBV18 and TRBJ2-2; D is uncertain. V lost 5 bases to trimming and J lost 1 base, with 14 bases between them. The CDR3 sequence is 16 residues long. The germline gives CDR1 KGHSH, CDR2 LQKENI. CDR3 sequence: CASSFSRRWNTGELFF. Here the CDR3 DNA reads TGTGCCAGCTCATTCTCCCGGCGGTGGAACACCGGGGAGCTGTTTTTT.

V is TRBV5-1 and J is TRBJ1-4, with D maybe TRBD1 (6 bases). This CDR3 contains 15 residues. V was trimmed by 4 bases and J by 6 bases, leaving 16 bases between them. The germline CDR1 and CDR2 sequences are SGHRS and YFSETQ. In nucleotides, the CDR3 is TGCGCCAGCAGCCCAGGGGACTCGGCGGATGAAAAACTGTTTTTT. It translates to CASSPGDSADEKLFF.

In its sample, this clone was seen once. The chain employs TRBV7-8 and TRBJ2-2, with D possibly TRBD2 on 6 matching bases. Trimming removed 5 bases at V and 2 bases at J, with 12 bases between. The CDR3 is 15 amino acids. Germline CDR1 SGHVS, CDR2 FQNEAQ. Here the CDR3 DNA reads TGTGCCAGCAGCCGCGGGACTTTAAACACCGGGGAGCTGTTTTTT. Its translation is CASSRGTLNTGELFF.

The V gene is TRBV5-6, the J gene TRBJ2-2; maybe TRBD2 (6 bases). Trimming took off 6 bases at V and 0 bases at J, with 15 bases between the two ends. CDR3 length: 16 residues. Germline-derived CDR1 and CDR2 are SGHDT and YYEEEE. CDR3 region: CASTRGTYANTGELFF. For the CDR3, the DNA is TGTGCCAGCACCCGGGGGACGTACGCGAACACCGGGGAGCTGTTTTTT.

The CDR3 DNA reads as TGTGCCAGCAGTCATAAGCCCTCGAACACTGAAGCTTTCTTT. It encodes CASSHKPSNTEAFF. The chain joins TRBV27 to TRBJ1-1; the D is unclear. Germline CDR1 reads MNHEY; CDR2 reads SMNVEV (reference sequence). The germline V and J ends were trimmed by 5 bases and 1 base, with 11 bases remaining between them. The CDR3 contains 14 residues.

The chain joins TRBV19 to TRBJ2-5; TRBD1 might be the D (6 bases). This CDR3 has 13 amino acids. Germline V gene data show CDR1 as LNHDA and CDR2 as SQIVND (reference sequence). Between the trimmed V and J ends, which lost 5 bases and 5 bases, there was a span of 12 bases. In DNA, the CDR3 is TGTGCCAGTAGTGAGGACAGCCGGGAGACCCAGTACTTC. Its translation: CASSEDSRETQYF.

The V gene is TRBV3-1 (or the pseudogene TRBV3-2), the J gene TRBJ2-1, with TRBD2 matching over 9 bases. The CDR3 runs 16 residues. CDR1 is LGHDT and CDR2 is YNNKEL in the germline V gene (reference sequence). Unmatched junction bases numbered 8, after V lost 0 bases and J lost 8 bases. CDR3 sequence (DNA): TGTGCCAGCAGCCAAGATGTGGCGGGGGGGGCGTATGAGCAGTTCTTC. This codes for CASSQDVAGGAYEQFF.

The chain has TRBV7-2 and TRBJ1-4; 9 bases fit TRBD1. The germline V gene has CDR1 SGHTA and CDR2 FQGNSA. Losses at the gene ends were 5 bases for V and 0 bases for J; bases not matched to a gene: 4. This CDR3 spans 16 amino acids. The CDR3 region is CASSIQGASTNEKLFF. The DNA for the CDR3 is TGTGCCAGCAGCATACAGGGGGCCTCAACTAATGAAAAACTGTTTTTT.

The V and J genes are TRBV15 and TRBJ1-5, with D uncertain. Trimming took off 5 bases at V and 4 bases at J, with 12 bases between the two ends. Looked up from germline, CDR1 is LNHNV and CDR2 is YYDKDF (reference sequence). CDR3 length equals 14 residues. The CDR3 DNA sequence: TGTGCCACCAGCTTAGTGGGATATAATCAGCCCCAGCATTTT. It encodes CATSLVGYNQPQHF.

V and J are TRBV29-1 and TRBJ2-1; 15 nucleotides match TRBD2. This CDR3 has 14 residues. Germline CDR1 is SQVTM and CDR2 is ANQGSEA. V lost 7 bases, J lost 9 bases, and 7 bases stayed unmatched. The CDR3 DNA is TGCAGCGGGGGGACTAGCGGGAGGAGGGGTGAGCAGTTCTTC. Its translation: CSGGTSGRRGEQFF.

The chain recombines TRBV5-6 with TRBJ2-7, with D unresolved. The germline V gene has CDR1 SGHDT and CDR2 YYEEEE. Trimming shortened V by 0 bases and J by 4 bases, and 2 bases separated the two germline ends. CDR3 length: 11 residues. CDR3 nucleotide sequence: TGTGCCAGCAGCTTGGGGTACGAGCAGTACTTC. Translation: CASSLGYEQYF.

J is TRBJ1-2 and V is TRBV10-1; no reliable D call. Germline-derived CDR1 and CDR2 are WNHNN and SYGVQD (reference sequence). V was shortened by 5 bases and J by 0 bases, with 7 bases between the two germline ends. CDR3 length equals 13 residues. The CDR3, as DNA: TGCGCCAGCAGTCCCAGCTCTAACTATGGCTACACCTTC. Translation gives CASSPSSNYGYTF.

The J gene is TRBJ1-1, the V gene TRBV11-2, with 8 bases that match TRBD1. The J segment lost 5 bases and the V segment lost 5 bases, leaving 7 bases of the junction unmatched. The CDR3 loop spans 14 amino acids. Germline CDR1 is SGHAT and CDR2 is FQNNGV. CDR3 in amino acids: CASSPGQGGTEAFF. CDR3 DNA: TGTGCCAGCAGCCCTGGACAGGGAGGGACTGAAGCTTTCTTT. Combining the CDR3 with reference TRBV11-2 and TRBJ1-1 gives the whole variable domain EAGVAQSPRYKIIEKRQSVAFWCNPISGHATLYWYQQILGQGPKLLIQFQNNGVVDDSQLPKDRFSAERLKGVDSTLKIQPAKLEDSAVYLCASSPGQGGTEAFFGQGTRLTVV.